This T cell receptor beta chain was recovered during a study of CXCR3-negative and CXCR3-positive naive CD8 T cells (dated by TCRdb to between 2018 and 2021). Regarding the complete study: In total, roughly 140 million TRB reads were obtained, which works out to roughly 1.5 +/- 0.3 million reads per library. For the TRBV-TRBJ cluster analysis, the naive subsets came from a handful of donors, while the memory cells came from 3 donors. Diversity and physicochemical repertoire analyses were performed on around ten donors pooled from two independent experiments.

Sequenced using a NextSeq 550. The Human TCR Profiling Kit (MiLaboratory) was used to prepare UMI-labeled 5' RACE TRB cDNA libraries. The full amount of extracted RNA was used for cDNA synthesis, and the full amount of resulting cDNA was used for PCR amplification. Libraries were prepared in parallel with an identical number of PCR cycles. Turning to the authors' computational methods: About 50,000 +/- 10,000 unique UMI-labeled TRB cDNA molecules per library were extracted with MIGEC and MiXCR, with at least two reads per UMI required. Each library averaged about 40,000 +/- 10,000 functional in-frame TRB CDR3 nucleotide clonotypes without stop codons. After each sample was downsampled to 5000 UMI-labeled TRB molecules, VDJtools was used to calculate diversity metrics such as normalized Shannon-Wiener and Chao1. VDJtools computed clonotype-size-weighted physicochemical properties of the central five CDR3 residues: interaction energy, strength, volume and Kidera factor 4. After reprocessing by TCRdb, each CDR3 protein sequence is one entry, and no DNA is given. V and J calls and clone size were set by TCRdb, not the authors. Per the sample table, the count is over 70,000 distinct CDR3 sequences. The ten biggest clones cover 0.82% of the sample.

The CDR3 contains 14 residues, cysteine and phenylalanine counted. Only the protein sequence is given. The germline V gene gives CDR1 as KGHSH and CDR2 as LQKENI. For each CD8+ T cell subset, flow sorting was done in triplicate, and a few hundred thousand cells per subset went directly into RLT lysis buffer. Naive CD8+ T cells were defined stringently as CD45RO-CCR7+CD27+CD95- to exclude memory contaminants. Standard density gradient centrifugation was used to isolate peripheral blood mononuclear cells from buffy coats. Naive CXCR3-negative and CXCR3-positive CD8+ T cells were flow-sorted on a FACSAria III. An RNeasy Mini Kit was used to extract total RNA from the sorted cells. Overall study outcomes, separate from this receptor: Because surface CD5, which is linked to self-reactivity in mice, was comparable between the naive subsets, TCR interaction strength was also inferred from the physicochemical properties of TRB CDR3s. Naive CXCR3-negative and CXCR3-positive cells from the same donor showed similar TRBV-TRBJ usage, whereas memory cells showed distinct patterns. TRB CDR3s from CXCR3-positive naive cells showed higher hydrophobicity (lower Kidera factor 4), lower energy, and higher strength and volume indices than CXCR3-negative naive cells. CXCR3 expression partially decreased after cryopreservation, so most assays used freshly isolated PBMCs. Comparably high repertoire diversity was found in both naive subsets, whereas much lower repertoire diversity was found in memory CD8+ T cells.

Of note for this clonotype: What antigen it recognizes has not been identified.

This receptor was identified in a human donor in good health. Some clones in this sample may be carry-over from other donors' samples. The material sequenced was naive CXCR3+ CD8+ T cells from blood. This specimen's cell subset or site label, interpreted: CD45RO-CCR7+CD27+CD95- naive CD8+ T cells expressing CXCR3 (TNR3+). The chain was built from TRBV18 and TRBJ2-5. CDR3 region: CASSPPGNQETQYF. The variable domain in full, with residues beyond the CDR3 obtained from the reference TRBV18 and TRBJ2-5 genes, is NAGVMQNPRHLVRRRGQEARLRCSPMKGHSHVYWYRQLPEEGLKFMVYLQKENIIDESGMPKERFSAEFPKEGPSILRIQQVVRGDSAAYFCASSPPGNQETQYFGPGTRLLVL.